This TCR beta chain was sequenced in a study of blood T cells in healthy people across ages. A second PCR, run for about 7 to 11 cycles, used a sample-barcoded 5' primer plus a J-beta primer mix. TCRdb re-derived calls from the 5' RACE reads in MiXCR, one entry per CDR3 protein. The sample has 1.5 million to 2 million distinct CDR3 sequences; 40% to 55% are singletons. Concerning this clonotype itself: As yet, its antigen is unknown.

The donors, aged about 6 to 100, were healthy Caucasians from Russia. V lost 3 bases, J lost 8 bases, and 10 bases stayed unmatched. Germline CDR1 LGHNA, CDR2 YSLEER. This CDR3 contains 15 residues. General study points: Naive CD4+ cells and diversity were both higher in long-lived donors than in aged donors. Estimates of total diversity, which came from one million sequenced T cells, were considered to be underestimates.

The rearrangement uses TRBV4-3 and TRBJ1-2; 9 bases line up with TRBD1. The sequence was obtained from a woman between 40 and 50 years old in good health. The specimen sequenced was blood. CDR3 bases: TGCGCCAGCAGCCACCAGCTACAGGGGGCGCAAGGCTACACCTTC. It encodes CASSHQLQGAQGYTF.